This T cell receptor beta chain comes out of a study of CD8+ T cells in alopecia areata. Study overall: Oral tofacitinib, 5 to 10 mg twice daily, was given in an open-label trial.

The sample holds one count of this clone. Its antigen is currently unknown. Extraction and reverse transcription of RNA yielded cDNA as the sequencing template. Profiling relied on immunoSEQ multiplex PCR, and the TCRdb table lists in-frame clones only, not all of them. The table shows about 76,000 clones, with over 25% occurring only once. Broader study findings: Normal scalp had lower clonality than lesional scalp, with alopecia totalis/universalis lesions showing this most strongly.

CDR1 and CDR2 from the germline V gene are LGHNA and YNFKEQ. The CDR3 is 15 amino acids. Trimming took 4 bases from V and 1 from J, leaving 8 bases between them. Treatment denoted: oral pan-JAK inhibitor, 5-10 mg twice daily. The chain is built from TRBV4-2 and TRBJ2-6; D perhaps matches TRBD1 (5 bases). This receptor was obtained from a human donor with alopecia areata. This specimen was CD8+ T cells sorted from blood, taken at week 4, from a patient treated with tofacitinib. In DNA form, the CDR3 reads TGTGCCAGCAGCCCACAGGTTTCTGGGGCCAACGTCCTGACTTTC. Translated: CASSPQVSGANVLTF.